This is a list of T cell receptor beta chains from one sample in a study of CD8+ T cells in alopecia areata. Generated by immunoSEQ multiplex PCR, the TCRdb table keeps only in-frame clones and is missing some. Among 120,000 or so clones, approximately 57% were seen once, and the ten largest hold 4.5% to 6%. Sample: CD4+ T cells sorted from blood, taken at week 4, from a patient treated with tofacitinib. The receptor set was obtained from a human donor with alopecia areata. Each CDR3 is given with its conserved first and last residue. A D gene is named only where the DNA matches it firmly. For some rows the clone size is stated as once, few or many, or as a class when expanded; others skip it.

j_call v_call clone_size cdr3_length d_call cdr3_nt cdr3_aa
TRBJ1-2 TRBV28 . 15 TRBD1 TGTGCCAGCAGTACCGGGACAGGTGCGATCTATGGCTACACCTTC CASSTGTGAIYGYTF
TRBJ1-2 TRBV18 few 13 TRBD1 TGTGCCAGCTCACGACAGGGGGCCGATGGCTACACCTTC CASSRQGADGYTF
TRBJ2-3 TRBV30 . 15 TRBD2 TGTGCCTGGAAGCAGCTAGCGGGAGCTGCAGATACGCAGTATTTT CAWKQLAGAADTQYF
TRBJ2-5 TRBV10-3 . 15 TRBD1 TGTGCCATCAGTGAAGGAGACAGGGCTTCGGAGACCCAGTACTTC CAISEGDRASETQYF
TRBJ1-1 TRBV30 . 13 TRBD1 TGTGCCTGGGGCGCAGGGGGCGCGCCTGAAGCTTTCTTT CAWGAGGAPEAFF
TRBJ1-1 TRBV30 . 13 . TGTGCCTGGAGTTTTGGACTCGACAGTGAAGCTTTCTTT CAWSFGLDSEAFF
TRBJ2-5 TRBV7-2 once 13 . TGTGCCAGCGGGGAGCTAGGACAGCCAACCCAGTACTTC CASGELGQPTQYF
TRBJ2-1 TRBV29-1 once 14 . TGCAGCGCTGAAAAGACAGACACCTACAATGAGCAGTTCTTC CSAEKTDTYNEQFF
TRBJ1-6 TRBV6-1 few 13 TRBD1 TGTGCCAGCAGTGAACAGGACAGGTATTCCCTCCACTTT CASSEQDRYSLHF
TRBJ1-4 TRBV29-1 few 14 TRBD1 TGCAGCGTTGACCGGACAGGCCCGAATGAAAAACTGTTTTTT CSVDRTGPNEKLFF
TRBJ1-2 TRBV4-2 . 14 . TGTGCCAGCAGCCAGCCGACAGGCAACTATGGCTACACCTTC CASSQPTGNYGYTF
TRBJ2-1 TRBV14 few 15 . TGTGCCAGCAGCCAAGATTGGCCAGGTACGAATGAGCAGTTCTTC CASSQDWPGTNEQFF
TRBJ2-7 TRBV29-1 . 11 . TGCAGCGGCCTAGGAGGGTACGAGCAGTACTTC CSGLGGYEQYF
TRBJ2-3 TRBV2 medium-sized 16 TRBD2 TGTGCCAGCATCGAAGCTAGCGGGACAAACACAGATACGCAGTATTTT CASIEASGTNTDTQYF
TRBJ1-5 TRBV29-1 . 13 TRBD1 TGCAGCGTCATGACAGGGAGCAATCAGCCCCAGCATTTT CSVMTGSNQPQHF
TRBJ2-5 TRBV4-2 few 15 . TGTGCCAGCAGCCCAGATAGGGGGGGGAAAAAGACCCAGTACTTC CASSPDRGGKKTQYF
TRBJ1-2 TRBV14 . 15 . TGTGCCAGCAGCCAAGACTTCGGCAGGAACTATGGCTACACCTTC CASSQDFGRNYGYTF
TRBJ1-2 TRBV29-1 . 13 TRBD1 TGCAGCGTGGGGACAGGGGGAAACTATGGCTACACCTTC CSVGTGGNYGYTF
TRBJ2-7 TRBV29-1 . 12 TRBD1 TGCAGCGTTGAACGACAGGGTTCCGAGCAGTACTTC CSVERQGSEQYF
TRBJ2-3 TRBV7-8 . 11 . TGTGCCAGCAGTAGCACAGATACGCAGTATTTT CASSSTDTQYF
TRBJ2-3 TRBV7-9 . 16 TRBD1 TGTGCCAGCAGCCCCTCCTCGGACAGGGTCACAGATACGCAGTATTTT CASSPSSDRVTDTQYF
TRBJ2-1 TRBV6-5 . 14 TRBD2 TGTGCCAGCAGTAATAGCGGGAGTTACAATGAGCAGTTCTTC CASSNSGSYNEQFF
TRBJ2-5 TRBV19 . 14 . TGTGCCAGTAGACCGACAGGATACCAAGAGACCCAGTACTTC CASRPTGYQETQYF
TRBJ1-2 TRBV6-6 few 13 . TGTGCCAGCTTAGGGGTTCTTAACTATGGCTACACCTTC CASLGVLNYGYTF
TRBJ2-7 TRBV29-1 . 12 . TGCAGCGTTCTACTAGTCACCTACGAGCAGTACTTC CSVLLVTYEQYF
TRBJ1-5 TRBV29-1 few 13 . TGCAGCGTCCAGAGGGGGGGGGATCAGCCCCAGCATTTT CSVQRGGDQPQHF
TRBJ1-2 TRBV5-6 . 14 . TGTGCCAGCAGCTCTTACGGGATGGGCTATGGCTACACCTTC CASSSYGMGYGYTF
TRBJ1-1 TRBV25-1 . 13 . TGTGCCAGCAGTGGATTCGAGGGCAGTGAAGCTTTCTTT CASSGFEGSEAFF
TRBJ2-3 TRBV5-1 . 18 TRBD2 TGCGCCAGCAGCCCCTATGGACTAGCGGGGGGAGACACAGATACGCAGTATTTT CASSPYGLAGGDTDTQYF
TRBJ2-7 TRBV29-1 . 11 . TGCAGCGTTGAAAGGGCCTACGAGCAGTACTTC CSVERAYEQYF
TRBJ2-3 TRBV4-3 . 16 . TGCGCCAGCAGCCAAGATCTGTCACCGAGCACAGATACGCAGTATTTT CASSQDLSPSTDTQYF
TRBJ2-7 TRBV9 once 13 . TGTGCCAGCAGTTCGGGGCCCACTTACGAGCAGTACTTC CASSSGPTYEQYF
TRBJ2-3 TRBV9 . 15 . TGTGCCAGCAGCCTGGGGACAAAGGTCCTAGATACGCAGTATTTT CASSLGTKVLDTQYF
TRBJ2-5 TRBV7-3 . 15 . TGTGCCAGCAGCTCCGGACAGTCTGGAGGCGAGACCCAGTACTTC CASSSGQSGGETQYF
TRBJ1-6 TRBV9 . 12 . TGTGCCAGCAGCGGAAGAGATTCACCCCTCCACTTT CASSGRDSPLHF
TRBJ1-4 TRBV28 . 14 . TGTGCCAGCAACTACGTGGGGGGTAATGAAAAACTGTTTTTT CASNYVGGNEKLFF
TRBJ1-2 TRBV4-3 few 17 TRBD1 TGCGCCAGCAGCCTCCAACTTCATCGACAGGGGACCTATGGCTACACCTTC CASSLQLHRQGTYGYTF
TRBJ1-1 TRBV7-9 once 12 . TGTGCCAGCAGCTTAGATGGAGGGGAAGCTTTCTTT CASSLDGGEAFF
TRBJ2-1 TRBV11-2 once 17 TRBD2 TGTGCCAGCAGCTTAGGGAGCTCGGCGGGGGGGCTCGGTGAGCAGTTCTTC CASSLGSSAGGLGEQFF
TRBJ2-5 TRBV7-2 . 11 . TGTGCCAGCGGTTCCCCAGAGACCCAGTACTTC CASGSPETQYF